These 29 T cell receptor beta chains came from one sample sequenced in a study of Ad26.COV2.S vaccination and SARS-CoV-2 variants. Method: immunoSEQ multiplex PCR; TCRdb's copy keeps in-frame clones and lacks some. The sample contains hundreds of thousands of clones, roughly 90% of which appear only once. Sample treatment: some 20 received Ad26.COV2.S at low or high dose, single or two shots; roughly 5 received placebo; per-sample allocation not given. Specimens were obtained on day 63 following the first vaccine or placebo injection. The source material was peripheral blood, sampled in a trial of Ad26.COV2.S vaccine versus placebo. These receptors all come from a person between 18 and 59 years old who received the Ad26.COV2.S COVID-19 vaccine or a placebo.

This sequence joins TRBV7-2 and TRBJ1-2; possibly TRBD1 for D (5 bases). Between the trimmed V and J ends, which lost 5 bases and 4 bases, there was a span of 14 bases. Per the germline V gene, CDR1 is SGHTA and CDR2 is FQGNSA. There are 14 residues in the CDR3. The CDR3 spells CASSPDPQGYGYTF. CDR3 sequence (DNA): TGTGCCAGCAGCCCTGACCCGCAGGGCTATGGCTACACCTTC.

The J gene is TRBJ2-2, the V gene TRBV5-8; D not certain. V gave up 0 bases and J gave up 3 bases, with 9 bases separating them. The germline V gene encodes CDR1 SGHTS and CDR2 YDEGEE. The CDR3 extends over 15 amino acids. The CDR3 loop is CASSLVGGDTGELFF. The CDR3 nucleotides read TGTGCCAGCAGCTTGGTAGGCGGCGACACCGGGGAGCTGTTTTTT.

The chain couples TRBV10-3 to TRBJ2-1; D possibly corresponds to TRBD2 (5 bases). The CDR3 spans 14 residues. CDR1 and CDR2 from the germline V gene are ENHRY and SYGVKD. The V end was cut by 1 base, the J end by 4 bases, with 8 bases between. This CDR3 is CAISEFTSYNEQFF. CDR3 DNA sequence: TGTGCCATCAGTGAGTTTACTAGTTACAATGAGCAGTTCTTC.

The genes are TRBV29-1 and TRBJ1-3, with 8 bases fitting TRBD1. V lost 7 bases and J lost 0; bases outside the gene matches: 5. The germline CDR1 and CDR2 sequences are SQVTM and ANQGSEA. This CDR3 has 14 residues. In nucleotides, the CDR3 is TGCAGCGCCGATACAGGGGGCTCTGGAAACACCATATATTTT. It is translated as CSADTGGSGNTIYF.

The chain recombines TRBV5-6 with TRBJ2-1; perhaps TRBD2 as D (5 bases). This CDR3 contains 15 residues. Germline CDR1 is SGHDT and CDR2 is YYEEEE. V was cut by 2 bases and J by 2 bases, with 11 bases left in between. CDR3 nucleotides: TGTGCCAGCAGCTTAGAGGGAATCGCCTACAATGAGCAGTTCTTC. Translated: CASSLEGIAYNEQFF.

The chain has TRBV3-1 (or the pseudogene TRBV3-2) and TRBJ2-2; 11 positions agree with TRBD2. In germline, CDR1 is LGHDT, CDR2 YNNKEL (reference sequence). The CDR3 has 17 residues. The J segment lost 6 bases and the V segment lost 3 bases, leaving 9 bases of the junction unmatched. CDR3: CASSHPLTSGVPGELFF. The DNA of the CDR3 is TGTGCCAGCAGCCACCCCTTGACTAGCGGGGTCCCCGGGGAGCTGTTTTTT.

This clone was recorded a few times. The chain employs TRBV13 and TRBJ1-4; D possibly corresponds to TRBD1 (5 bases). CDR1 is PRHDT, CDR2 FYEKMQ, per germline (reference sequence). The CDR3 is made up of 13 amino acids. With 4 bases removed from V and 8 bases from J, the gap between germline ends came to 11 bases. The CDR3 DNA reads TGTGCCAGCAGCTCTTCGGGGCTGGAAAAACTGTTTTTT. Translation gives CASSSSGLEKLFF. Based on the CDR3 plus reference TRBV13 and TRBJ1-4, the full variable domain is AAGVIQSPRHLIKEKRETATLKCYPIPRHDTVYWYQQGPGQDPQFLISFYEKMQSDKGSIPDRFSAQQFSDYHSELNMSSLELGDSALYFCASSSSGLEKLFFGSGTQLSVL.

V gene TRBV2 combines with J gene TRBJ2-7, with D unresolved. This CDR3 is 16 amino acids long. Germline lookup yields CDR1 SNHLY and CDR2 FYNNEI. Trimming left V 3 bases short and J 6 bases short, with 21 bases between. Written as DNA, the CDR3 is TGTGCCAGCAGTGATCGGAGCCAAGGCCCCTCCGGCGAGCAGTACTTC. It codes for CASSDRSQGPSGEQYF. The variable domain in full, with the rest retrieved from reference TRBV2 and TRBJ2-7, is EPEVTQTPSHQVTQMGQEVILRCVPISNHLYFYWYRQILGQKVEFLVSFYNNEISEKSEIFDDQFSVERPDGSNFTLKIRSTKLEDSAMYFCASSDRSQGPSGEQYFGPGTRLTVT.

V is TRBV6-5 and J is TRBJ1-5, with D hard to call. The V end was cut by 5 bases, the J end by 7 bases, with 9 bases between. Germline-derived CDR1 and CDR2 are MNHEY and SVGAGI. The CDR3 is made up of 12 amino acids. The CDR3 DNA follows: TGTGCCAGCAGTCCCTTAGGGCAGCCCCAGCATTTT. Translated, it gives CASSPLGQPQHF.

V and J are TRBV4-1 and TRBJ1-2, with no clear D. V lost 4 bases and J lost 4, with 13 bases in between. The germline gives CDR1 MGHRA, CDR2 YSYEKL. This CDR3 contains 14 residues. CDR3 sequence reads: CASSPDGILYGYTF. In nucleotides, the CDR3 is TGCGCCAGCAGCCCTGACGGGATACTCTATGGCTACACCTTC.

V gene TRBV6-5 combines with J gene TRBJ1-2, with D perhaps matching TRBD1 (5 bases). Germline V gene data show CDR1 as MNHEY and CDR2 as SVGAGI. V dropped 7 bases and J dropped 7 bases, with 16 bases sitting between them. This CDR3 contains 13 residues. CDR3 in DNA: TGTGCCAGCACCCAGGTGGGGCAGGCTGGCTACACCTTC. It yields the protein CASTQVGQAGYTF.

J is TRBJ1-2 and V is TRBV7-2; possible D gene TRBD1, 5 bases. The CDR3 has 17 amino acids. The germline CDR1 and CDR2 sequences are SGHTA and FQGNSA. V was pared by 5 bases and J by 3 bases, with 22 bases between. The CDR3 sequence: CASSATSLEGRYYGYTF. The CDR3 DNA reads TGTGCCAGCAGCGCAACCAGCCTAGAGGGACGGTACTATGGCTACACCTTC.

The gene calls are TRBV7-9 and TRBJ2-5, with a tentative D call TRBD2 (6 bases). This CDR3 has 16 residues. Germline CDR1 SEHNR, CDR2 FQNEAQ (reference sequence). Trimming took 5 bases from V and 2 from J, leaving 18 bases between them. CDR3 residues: CASSRIAAVSQETQYF. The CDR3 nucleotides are TGTGCCAGCAGCAGAATAGCGGCTGTCTCACAAGAGACCCAGTACTTC.

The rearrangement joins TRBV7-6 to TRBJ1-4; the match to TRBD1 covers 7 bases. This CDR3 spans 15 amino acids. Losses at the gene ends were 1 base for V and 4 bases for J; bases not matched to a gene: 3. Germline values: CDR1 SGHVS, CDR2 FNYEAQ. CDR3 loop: CASSLEQGRNEKLFF. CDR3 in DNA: TGTGCCAGCAGCTTAGAACAGGGGCGTAATGAAAAACTGTTTTTT.

The CDR3 DNA reads TGTGCCAGCAGTTACGACGGCCAGGGCTACAATGAGCAGTTCTTC. It encodes CASSYDGQGYNEQFF. The chain recombines TRBV6-5 with TRBJ2-1; D possibly corresponds to TRBD1 (5 bases). CDR1 is MNHEY, CDR2 SVGAGI, per germline. The CDR3 extends over 15 amino acids. V was pared by 2 bases and J by 3 bases, with 11 bases between.

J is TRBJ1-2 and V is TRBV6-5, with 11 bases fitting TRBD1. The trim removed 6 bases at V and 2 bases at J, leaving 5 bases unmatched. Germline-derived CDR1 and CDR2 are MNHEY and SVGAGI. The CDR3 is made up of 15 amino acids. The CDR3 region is CASSLRTGGNYGYTF. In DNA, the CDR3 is TGTGCCAGCAGCCTTCGGACAGGGGGCAACTATGGCTACACCTTC.

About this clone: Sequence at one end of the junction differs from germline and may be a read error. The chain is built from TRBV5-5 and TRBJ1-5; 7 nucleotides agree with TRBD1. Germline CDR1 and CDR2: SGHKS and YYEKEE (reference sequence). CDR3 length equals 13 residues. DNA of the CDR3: TGTGCCAGCAGCTGGGACAGTGATCAACCCCAGCATTTT. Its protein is CASSWDSDQPQHF.

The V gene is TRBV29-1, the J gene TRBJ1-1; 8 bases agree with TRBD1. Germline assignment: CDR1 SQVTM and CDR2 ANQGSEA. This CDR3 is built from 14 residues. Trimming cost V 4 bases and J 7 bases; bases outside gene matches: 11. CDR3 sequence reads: CSVVNRGIRNEAFF. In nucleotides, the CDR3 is TGCAGCGTTGTGAACAGGGGGATTAGGAATGAAGCTTTCTTT. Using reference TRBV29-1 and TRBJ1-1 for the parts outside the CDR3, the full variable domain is SAVISQKPSRDICQRGTSLTIQCQVDSQVTMMFWYRQQPGQSLTLIATANQGSEATYESGFVIDKFPISRPNLTFSTLTVSNMSPEDSSIYLCSVVNRGIRNEAFFGQGTRLTVV.

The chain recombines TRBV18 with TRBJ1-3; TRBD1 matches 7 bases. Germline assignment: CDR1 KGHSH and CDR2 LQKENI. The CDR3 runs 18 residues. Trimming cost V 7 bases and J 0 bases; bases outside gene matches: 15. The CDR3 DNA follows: TGTGCCAGCTACGACAGGGCCCTGCCTCCTTACTCTGGAAACACCATATATTTT. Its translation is CASYDRALPPYSGNTIYF. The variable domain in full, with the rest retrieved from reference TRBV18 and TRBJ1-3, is NAGVMQNPRHLVRRRGQEARLRCSPMKGHSHVYWYRQLPEEGLKFMVYLQKENIIDESGMPKERFSAEFPKEGPSILRIQQVVRGDSAAYFCASYDRALPPYSGNTIYFGEGSWLTVV.

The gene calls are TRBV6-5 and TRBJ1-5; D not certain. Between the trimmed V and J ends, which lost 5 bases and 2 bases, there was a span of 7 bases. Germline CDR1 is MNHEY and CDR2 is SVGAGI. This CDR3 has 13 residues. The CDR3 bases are TGTGCCAGCAGTACTAGAGGCAATCAGCCCCAGCATTTT. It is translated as CASSTRGNQPQHF.

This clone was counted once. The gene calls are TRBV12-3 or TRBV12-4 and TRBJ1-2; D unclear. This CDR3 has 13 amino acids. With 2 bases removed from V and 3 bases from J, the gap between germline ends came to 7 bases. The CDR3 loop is CASSLTTDYGYTF. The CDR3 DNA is TGTGCCAGCAGTTTAACTACAGACTATGGCTACACCTTC.

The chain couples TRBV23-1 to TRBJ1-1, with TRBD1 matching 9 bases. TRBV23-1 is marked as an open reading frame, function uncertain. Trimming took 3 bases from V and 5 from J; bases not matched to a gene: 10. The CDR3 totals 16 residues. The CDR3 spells CASSHFLYRGRTEAFF. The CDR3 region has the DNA TGCGCCAGCAGTCATTTTTTGTACAGGGGGCGTACTGAAGCTTTCTTT.

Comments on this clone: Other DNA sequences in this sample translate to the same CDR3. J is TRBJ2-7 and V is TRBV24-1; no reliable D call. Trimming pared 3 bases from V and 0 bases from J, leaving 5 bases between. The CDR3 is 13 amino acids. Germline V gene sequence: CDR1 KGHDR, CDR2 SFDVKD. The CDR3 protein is CATSDGSSYEQYF. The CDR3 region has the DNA TGTGCCACCAGTGATGGCAGCTCCTACGAGCAGTACTTC.

CDR3 protein: CASSWGAQTSTDTQYF. CDR3 nucleotides: TGCGCCAGCAGCTGGGGGGCGCAGACTAGCACAGATACGCAGTATTTT. The chain joins TRBV5-1 to TRBJ2-3; D possibly uses TRBD1 or TRBD2 (6 bases each). The V gene lost 3 bases and the J gene lost 0 bases, with 14 bases spanning the gap. The CDR3 loop spans 16 amino acids. Germline lookup yields CDR1 SGHRS and CDR2 YFSETQ. Looking up the rest from reference TRBV5-1 and TRBJ2-3 gives the full variable domain: KAGVTQTPRYLIKTRGQQVTLSCSPISGHRSVSWYQQTPGQGLQFLFEYFSETQRNKGNFPGRFSGRQFSNSRSEMNVSTLELGDSALYLCASSWGAQTSTDTQYFGPGTRLTVL.

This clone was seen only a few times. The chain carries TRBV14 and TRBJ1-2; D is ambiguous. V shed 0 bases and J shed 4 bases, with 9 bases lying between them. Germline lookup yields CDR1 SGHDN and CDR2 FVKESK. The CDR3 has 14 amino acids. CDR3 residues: CASSQDVDVYGYTF. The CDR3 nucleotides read TGTGCCAGCAGCCAAGATGTGGATGTCTATGGCTACACCTTC.

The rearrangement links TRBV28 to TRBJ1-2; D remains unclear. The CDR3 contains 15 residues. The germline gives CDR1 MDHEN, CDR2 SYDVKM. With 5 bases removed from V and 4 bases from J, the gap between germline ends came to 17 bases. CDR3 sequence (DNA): TGTGCCAGCAGTAGTACGGAGAGTCCTTTCTATGGCTACACCTTC. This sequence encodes CASSSTESPFYGYTF.

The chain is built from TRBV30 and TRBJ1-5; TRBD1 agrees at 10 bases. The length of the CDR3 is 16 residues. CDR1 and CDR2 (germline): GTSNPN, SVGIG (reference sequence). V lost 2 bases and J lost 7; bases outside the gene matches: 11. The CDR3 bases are TGTGCCTGGAGTTCAGGAGGACAGGGGGAATACCAGCCCCAGCATTTT. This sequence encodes CAWSSGGQGEYQPQHF.

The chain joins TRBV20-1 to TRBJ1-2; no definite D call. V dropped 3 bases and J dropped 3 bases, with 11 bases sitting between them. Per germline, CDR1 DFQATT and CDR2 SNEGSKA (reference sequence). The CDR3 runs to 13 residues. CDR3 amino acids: CSASFSGYYGYTF. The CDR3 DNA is TGCAGTGCTAGTTTCAGCGGCTACTATGGCTACACCTTC.

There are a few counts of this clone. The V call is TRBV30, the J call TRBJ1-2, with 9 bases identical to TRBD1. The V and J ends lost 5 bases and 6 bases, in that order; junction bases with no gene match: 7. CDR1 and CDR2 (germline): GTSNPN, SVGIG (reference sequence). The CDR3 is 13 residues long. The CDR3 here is CAWAPDRGDGYTF. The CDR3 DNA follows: TGTGCCTGGGCACCGGACAGGGGAGATGGCTACACCTTC.